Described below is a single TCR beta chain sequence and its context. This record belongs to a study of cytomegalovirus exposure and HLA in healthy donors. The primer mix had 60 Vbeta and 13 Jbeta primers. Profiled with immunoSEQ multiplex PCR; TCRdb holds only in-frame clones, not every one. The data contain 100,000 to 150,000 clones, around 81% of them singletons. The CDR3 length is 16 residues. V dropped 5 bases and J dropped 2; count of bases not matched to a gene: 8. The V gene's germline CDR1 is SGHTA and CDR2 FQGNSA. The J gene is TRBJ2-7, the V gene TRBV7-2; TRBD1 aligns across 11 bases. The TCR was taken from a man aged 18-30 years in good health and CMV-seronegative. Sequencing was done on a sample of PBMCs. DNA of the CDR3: TGTGCCAGCAGCAAAGAACCGGGACAGGGGGCCTACGAGCAGTACTTC. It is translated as CASSKEPGQGAYEQYF.